Below are 20 T cell receptor beta chains sequenced from a single sample in a study of T cell responses to AZD1222 COVID-19 vaccine. Profiling relied on immunoSEQ multiplex PCR, and the TCRdb table lists in-frame clones only, not all of them. Among over 85,000 clones listed, around 81% were seen once. The starting material was peripheral blood, obtained on day 0 of AZD1222 vaccination. The receptor source for this set is an adult in good health.

The genes are TRBV28 and TRBJ1-6; 8 nucleotides match TRBD1. With 5 bases clipped from V and 9 bases from J, the junction kept 12 bases outside the gene matches. CDR1 and CDR2 (germline): MDHEN, SYDVKM. This CDR3 spans 16 amino acids. The CDR3 nucleotides read TGTGCCAGCAGTGCCATAACAGGGGGTTCCCCTTCACCCCTCCACTTT. The encoded protein is CASSAITGGSPSPLHF.

The chain combines TRBV29-1 with TRBJ2-7; 11 positions agree with TRBD2. CDR3 size: 14 residues. CDR1 and CDR2 (germline): SQVTM, ANQGSEA. V shed 5 bases, J shed 7 bases, and the junction held 10 bases outside the gene matches. The CDR3: CSVSLAGGTGEQYF. The CDR3 region has the DNA TGCAGCGTTTCTCTAGCGGGAGGTACAGGGGAGCAGTACTTC.

The genes are TRBV7-2 and TRBJ1-6; D is perhaps TRBD1 (6 bases). This CDR3 region has 15 residues. The V and J ends lost 5 bases and 8 bases respectively, with 16 bases between them. Germline CDR1 is SGHTA and CDR2 is FQGNSA. The CDR3 here is CASSPRQDSYSPLHF. The CDR3 DNA reads as TGTGCCAGCAGCCCCCGACAGGACTCCTATTCACCCCTCCACTTT.

This clone was counted a single time. V usage is TRBV28 and J usage is TRBJ1-4, with D possibly matching TRBD1 (5 bases). Germline V gene sequence: CDR1 MDHEN, CDR2 SYDVKM. This CDR3 comprises 14 residues. Trimming took off 10 bases at V and 4 bases at J, with 16 bases between the two ends. This CDR3 reads CAILEGLNNEKLFF. CDR3 nucleotide sequence: TGTGCCATCCTGGAGGGACTTAATAATGAAAAACTGTTTTTT.

This chain links TRBV29-1 with TRBJ2-1, with TRBD2 matching over 11 bases. Trimming cost V 3 bases and J 7 bases; bases outside gene matches: 11. The CDR3 runs to 16 residues. Per the germline V gene, CDR1 is SQVTM and CDR2 is ANQGSEA. The CDR3 DNA reads TGCAGCGTTGAGGATCGTAGCGGGGGGGCCGGAAATGAGCAGTTCTTC. As protein: CSVEDRSGGAGNEQFF.

This clone was detected a few times. The V gene is TRBV7-2, the J gene TRBJ1-4; D perhaps matches TRBD1 (5 bases). V gave up 5 bases and J gave up 2 bases, with 9 bases separating them. Germline V gene lookup returns CDR1 SGHTA and CDR2 FQGNSA. The CDR3 has 14 residues. CDR3 sequence reads: CASSEGVTNEKLFF. For the CDR3, the DNA is TGTGCCAGCAGCGAAGGGGTCACTAATGAAAAACTGTTTTTT.

The J gene is TRBJ2-5, the V gene TRBV11-2, with a weak D call TRBD1 (6 bases). Trimming pared 3 bases from V and 7 bases from J, leaving 18 bases between. CDR1 and CDR2 (germline): SGHAT, FQNNGV. The CDR3 totals 15 residues. The CDR3 loop reads CASSFEIQGAWTQYF. CDR3 bases: TGTGCCAGCAGCTTCGAAATACAGGGTGCTTGGACCCAGTACTTC. Full variable domain (missing parts from reference TRBV11-2 and TRBJ2-5): EAGVAQSPRYKIIEKRQSVAFWCNPISGHATLYWYQQILGQGPKLLIQFQNNGVVDDSQLPKDRFSAERLKGVDSTLKIQPAKLEDSAVYLCASSFEIQGAWTQYFGPGTRLLVL.

This clone was detected only a few times. This rearrangement joins TRBV18 to TRBJ1-6, with D maybe TRBD1 (5 bases). This CDR3 spans 13 amino acids. Germline V gives CDR1 KGHSH, CDR2 LQKENI. Trimming left V 2 bases short and J 10 bases short, with 9 bases between. The CDR3, as DNA: TGTGCCAGCTCACCAGGGGGGGAATCACCCCTCCACTTT. It translates to CASSPGGESPLHF.

This clone occurred once. This sequence joins TRBV2 and TRBJ1-2, with TRBD1 matching over 10 bases. The CDR3 is 15 residues long. V shed 4 bases, J shed 5 bases, and the junction held 7 bases outside the gene matches. Germline CDR1 and CDR2: SNHLY and FYNNEI. CDR3 sequence (DNA): TGTGCCAGCAGTGGGGACAGGGGTCCTTCTTATGGCTACACCTTC. The encoded protein is CASSGDRGPSYGYTF.

The sample holds a few counts of this clone. This chain joins TRBV24-1 and TRBJ2-7; 10 bases agree with TRBD2. V trimming: 2 bases; J trimming: 2 bases; junction bases outside the gene matches: 5. Germline values: CDR1 KGHDR, CDR2 SFDVKD. CDR3 length: 16 amino acids. DNA for the CDR3: TGTGCCACCAGTGATTCCCTAGCGGGAGCGGCCTACGAGCAGTACTTC. Its translation is CATSDSLAGAAYEQYF.

The rearrangement links TRBV4-3 to TRBJ1-1; D remains ambiguous. Germline CDR1 reads LGHNA; CDR2 reads YSLEER. The V end was cut by 4 bases, the J end by 1 base, with 10 bases between. The CDR3 is 14 residues long. CDR3 in amino acids: CASSPSWGNTEAFF. The CDR3 DNA reads TGCGCCAGCAGCCCCTCGTGGGGGAACACTGAAGCTTTCTTT.

V gene TRBV29-1 combines with J gene TRBJ2-1; D possibly corresponds to TRBD1 (6 bases). The CDR3 consists of 17 residues. V lost 5 bases to trimming and J lost 3 bases, with 23 bases between them. Germline V gene lookup returns CDR1 SQVTM and CDR2 ANQGSEA. The CDR3, as DNA: TGCAGCGTTAGTCAGGGGACCCGATCAAGAGGCTACAATGAGCAGTTCTTC. Its protein is CSVSQGTRSRGYNEQFF.

The rearrangement uses TRBV28 and TRBJ2-7; 7 nucleotides agree with TRBD1. The germline V gene has CDR1 MDHEN and CDR2 SYDVKM. There are 15 residues in the CDR3. V gave up 6 bases and J gave up 0 bases; unmatched junction bases: 8. The CDR3 protein is CASSSVSGGSYEQYF. CDR3 DNA sequence: TGTGCCAGCAGCTCCGTATCAGGGGGCTCCTACGAGCAGTACTTC.

This chain links TRBV7-9 with TRBJ2-1; tentatively, D is TRBD1 (5 bases). The V end lost 5 bases, the J end lost 4 bases, and 12 bases lay between the germline ends. The CDR3 length is 14 residues. Per germline, CDR1 SEHNR and CDR2 FQNEAQ (reference sequence). CDR3 sequence (DNA): TGTGCCAGCAGCCCTACTCAGGGATACAATGAGCAGTTCTTC. Translated, it gives CASSPTQGYNEQFF. Together with reference TRBV7-9 and TRBJ2-1, the CDR3 gives the full variable domain: DTGVSQNPRHKITKRGQNVTFRCDPISEHNRLYWYRQTLGQGPEFLTYFQNEAQLEKSRLLSDRFSAERPKGSFSTLEIQRTEQGDSAMYLCASSPTQGYNEQFFGPGTRLTVL.

The chain recombines TRBV6-2 or TRBV6-3 with TRBJ2-7; 13 bases are shared with TRBD2. The J segment lost 5 bases and the V segment lost 5 bases, leaving 6 bases of the junction unmatched. This CDR3 has 15 amino acids. Germline CDR1 MNHEY, CDR2 SVGEGT. The CDR3 loop reads CASSKGTSGVDEQYF. DNA for the CDR3: TGTGCCAGCAGTAAAGGGACTAGCGGGGTAGACGAGCAGTACTTC.

This chain links TRBV15 with TRBJ1-1, with 7 bases that match TRBD1. This CDR3 has 18 residues. The V gene's germline CDR1 is LNHNV and CDR2 YYDKDF (reference sequence). V was clipped by 5 bases and J by 3 bases; unmatched bases: 18. CDR3 region: CATSGSPSTGRYDTEAFF. As DNA, the CDR3 is TGTGCCACCAGCGGATCGCCCTCGACAGGGAGATATGACACTGAAGCTTTCTTT.

The chain has TRBV28 and TRBJ1-4, with D tentatively TRBD1 (5 bases). Germline lookup yields CDR1 MDHEN and CDR2 SYDVKM. The CDR3 covers 15 residues. V lost 3 bases to trimming and J lost 10 bases, with 18 bases between them. The chain's CDR3 is CASSLGGGNERKLFF. CDR3 DNA: TGTGCCAGCAGTTTGGGGGGGGGAAATGAGAGAAAACTGTTTTTT.

The rearrangement joins TRBV6-2 or TRBV6-3 to TRBJ2-2; TRBD1 matches 8 bases. CDR1 is MNHEY and CDR2 is SVGEGT in the germline V gene. The CDR3 totals 15 residues. Losses at the gene ends were 5 bases for V and 5 bases for J; bases not matched to a gene: 7. This CDR3 reads CASSRTGRITGELFF. The DNA for the CDR3 is TGTGCCAGCAGTCGGACAGGGCGCATAACCGGGGAGCTGTTTTTT.

V gene TRBV12-3 or TRBV12-4 combines with J gene TRBJ1-5; D is possibly TRBD1 (5 bases). The CDR3 sequence is 13 residues long. V was shortened by 6 bases and J by 6 bases, with 12 bases between the two germline ends. The CDR3 is CASSQGLSQPQHF. CDR3 in DNA: TGTGCCAGCAGCCAGGGCTTAAGTCAGCCCCAGCATTTT.

V gene TRBV27 combines with J gene TRBJ2-3; D is tentatively TRBD1 or TRBD2 (6 bases each). The length of the CDR3 is 16 residues. The V end was cut by 1 base, the J end by 1 base, with 12 bases between. Germline CDR1 and CDR2: MNHEY and SMNVEV (reference sequence). The CDR3 DNA follows: TGTGCCAGCAGTTTATTAGGGGGGCCCGGCACAGATACGCAGTATTTT. It codes for CASSLLGGPGTDTQYF.